This TCR beta chain was recorded in a study of CD8 T cells in Susac syndrome. TEMRA cells were FACS-enriched, while CD8+ and CD4+ T cells were negatively isolated. The authors reverse transcribed roughly 0.5 to 1 ug RNA with random hexamers. With immunoSEQ multiplex PCR, TCR beta CDR3 was amplified across 54 Vbeta and 13 Jbeta. MiXCR was run by TCRdb on the immunoSEQ multiplex PCR reads, yielding one entry per CDR3 protein. The repertoire consists of fewer than 200,000 distinct CDR3 sequences, with roughly 92% occurring once and the leading ten covering around 0.1%. The material sequenced was CD4+ T cells from PBMCs. The TCR was taken from a human donor in good health.

The CDR3 reads CASSQVEGNTEAFF. The CDR3 bases are TGTGCCAGCAGCCAAGTGGAGGGGAACACTGAAGCTTTCTTT. The J gene is TRBJ1-1, the V gene TRBV3-1, with unresolved D. Per germline, CDR1 LGHDT and CDR2 YNNKEL (reference sequence). CDR3 length: 14 residues. Deletions cut 1 base from V and 1 base from J, with 7 bases between.